The 8 T cell receptor beta chains reported below all come from one sample, sequenced in a study of post-analysis software for immune sequencing data. Unique molecular identifiers were built into the TCR beta cDNA libraries. A single record per CDR3 protein comes from TCRdb applying MiXCR to the PCR reads. Found here are 650,000 to 900,000 distinct CDR3 sequences, more than 45% of them singletons; the top ten hold roughly 5%. Study-wide results and caveats: About 5 TRBV segments occurring more often in patients than controls included TRBV5-6, TRBV5-1 and TRBV20-1.

These TCRs' antigens remain unknown. Sequenced input: blood. The source of these receptors is a girl between 5 and 17 years old with multiple sclerosis.

The chain employs TRBV13 and TRBJ2-5; 7 bases match TRBD2. With 4 bases clipped from V and 5 bases from J, the junction kept 7 bases outside the gene matches. CDR1 is PRHDT, CDR2 FYEKMQ, per germline (reference sequence). The CDR3 is 14 residues long. The CDR3 DNA follows: TGTGCCAGCAGCTCTCGGACTAGTGTTGAGACCCAGTACTTC. Translating gives CASSSRTSVETQYF.

The rearrangement links TRBV29-1 to TRBJ1-1, with 9 bases identical to TRBD1. CDR3 length: 12 amino acids. Germline loops: CDR1 SQVTM, CDR2 ANQGSEA. V was pared by 7 bases and J by 10 bases, with 10 bases of the junction left unmatched. The CDR3 spells CSGMTGGAGAFF. In DNA, the CDR3 is TGCAGCGGAATGACAGGGGGGGCGGGAGCTTTCTTT.

The chain links TRBV6-6 to TRBJ2-1, with TRBD2 identical over 7 bases. Germline values: CDR1 MNHNY, CDR2 SVGAGI (reference sequence). V gave up 2 bases and J gave up 7 bases; unmatched junction bases: 8. CDR3 length: 15 amino acids. The CDR3 here is CASSYLKGRGNEQFF. CDR3 DNA sequence: TGTGCCAGCAGTTACCTTAAAGGGAGGGGTAATGAGCAGTTCTTC.

The table lists this clonotype with a few counts. This rearrangement joins TRBV12-3 or TRBV12-4 to TRBJ2-7, with D possibly TRBD1 on 6 matching bases. The CDR3 length is 15 residues. Trimming took off 2 bases at V and 2 bases at J, with 13 bases between the two ends. The CDR3 loop is CASSLRWQGTYEQYF. CDR3 sequence (DNA): TGTGCCAGCAGTTTACGTTGGCAGGGGACCTACGAGCAGTACTTC.

The chain links TRBV7-9 to TRBJ2-1; 11 bases map to TRBD2. The V segment lost 4 bases and the J segment 2 bases; nucleotides outside the gene matches: 13. Germline-derived CDR1 and CDR2 are SEHNR and FQNEAQ (reference sequence). The CDR3 consists of 19 residues. Written as DNA, the CDR3 is TGTGCCAGCAGCTCGCACAAACTTAGCGGGAGGGCCGCCTACAATGAGCAGTTCTTC. As protein: CASSSHKLSGRAAYNEQFF.

This CDR3 reads CSARDGINYGYTF. DNA of the CDR3: TGCAGTGCCCGGGACGGGATTAACTATGGCTACACCTTC. The chain is built from TRBV20-1 and TRBJ1-2; possible D gene TRBD1, 5 bases. Germline V gives CDR1 DFQATT, CDR2 SNEGSKA (reference sequence). The CDR3 extends over 13 amino acids. V was shortened by 6 bases and J by 1 base, with 12 bases between the two germline ends.

This clonotype appeared a few times. V usage is TRBV7-2 and J usage is TRBJ2-7; TRBD2 matches 14 bases. The CDR3 runs to 18 residues. V lost 4 bases, J lost 1 base, and 9 bases stayed unmatched. CDR1 is SGHTA, CDR2 FQGNSA, per germline. The DNA for the CDR3 is TGTGCCAGCAGCTCGGAGGGACTAGCGGGAGTAAGGTCCTACGAGCAGTACTTC. Its protein product is CASSSEGLAGVRSYEQYF. The variable domain in full, completed from reference TRBV7-2 and TRBJ2-7, reads GAGVSQSPSNKVTEKGKDVELRCDPISGHTALYWYRQSLGQGLEFLIYFQGNSAPDKSGLPSDRFSAERTGGSVSTLTIQRTQQEDSAVYLCASSSEGLAGVRSYEQYFGPGTRLTVT.

The chain has TRBV29-1 and TRBJ2-3, with 9 bases that match TRBD2. The CDR3 consists of 14 residues. Trimming cost V 5 bases and J 5 bases; bases outside gene matches: 8. Germline-derived CDR1 and CDR2 are SQVTM and ANQGSEA. CDR3 coding DNA: TGCAGCGTTCGGACTAGCGCTGAAGTAGATACGCAGTATTTT. Encoded protein: CSVRTSAEVDTQYF.